Listed here is a single T cell receptor beta chain. Its antigen remains unknown. This CDR3 region has 13 residues. V was pared by 0 bases and J by 12 bases, with 12 bases between. CDR1 and CDR2 from the germline V gene are MNHNS and SASEGT. These data originate in a study of Ad26.COV2.S vaccination and SARS-CoV-2 variants. Here immunoSEQ multiplex PCR was the method, and the copy in TCRdb shows in-frame clones only, minus some. The sample shows about 400,000 clones, 70% to 90% of them seen only once. General observations from the study: Compared with placebo recipients, vaccine recipients had higher spike-specific TCR breadth. Once vaccination had occurred, spike-specific CD8+ and CD4+ T cell responses reportedly showed substantial breadth. Responses of T cells in total may have been underestimated by the TCR breadth and depth analyses.

Treatment here: around 19 received Ad26.COV2.S at low or high dose, single or two shots; roughly 5 received placebo; per-sample allocation not given. Sampling took place 63 days after the first vaccine or placebo injection. The donor was a Boston adult aged 18-55 years. This receptor was identified in a person between 18 and 60 years old who received the Ad26.COV2.S COVID-19 vaccine or a placebo. Sequenced material: peripheral blood, taken in a trial of Ad26.COV2.S vaccine versus placebo. This sequence joins TRBV6-1 and TRBJ2-1; D uncertain. The CDR3 nucleotides read TGTGCCAGCAGTGAAGCCCCCAGAGTTGTGCAGTTCTTC. Amino acid sequence: CASSEAPRVVQFF.